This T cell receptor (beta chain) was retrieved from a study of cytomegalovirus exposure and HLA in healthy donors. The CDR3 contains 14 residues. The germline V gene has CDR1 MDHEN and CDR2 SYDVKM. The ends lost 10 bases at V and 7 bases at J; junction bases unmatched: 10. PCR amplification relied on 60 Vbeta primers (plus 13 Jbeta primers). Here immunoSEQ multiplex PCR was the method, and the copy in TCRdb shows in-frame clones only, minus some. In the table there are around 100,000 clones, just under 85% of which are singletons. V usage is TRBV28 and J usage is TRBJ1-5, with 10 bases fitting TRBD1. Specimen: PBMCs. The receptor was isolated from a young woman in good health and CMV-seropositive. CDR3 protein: CATLPGQGTQPQHF. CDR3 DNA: TGTGCCACTTTACCGGGACAGGGGACCCAGCCCCAGCATTTT. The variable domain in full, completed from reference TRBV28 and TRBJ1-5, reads DVKVTQSSRYLVKRTGEKVFLECVQDMDHENMFWYRQDPGLGLRLIYFSYDVKMKEKGDIPEGYSVSREKKERFSLILESASTNQTSMYLCATLPGQGTQPQHFGDGTRLSIL.